One and the same sample provided the 13 T cell receptor beta chains below, sequenced in a study of blood T cell repertoires in COVID-19. Repertoires were generated with immunoSEQ multiplex PCR, while TCRdb's copy carries only in-frame clones and drops some. Of tens of thousands of clones listed, 70% to 85% were seen once; the top ten hold around 4.5%. Sample: peripheral blood. These receptors were taken from a woman aged 55-70 years with acute or convalescent COVID-19.

The sample holds a few counts of this clone. The rearrangement joins TRBV5-4 to TRBJ2-1; 7 bases map to TRBD2. The CDR3 is 15 amino acids. Trimming cost V 4 bases and J 9 bases; bases outside gene matches: 13. Germline CDR1 is SGHNT and CDR2 is YYREEE (reference sequence). CDR3 protein: CASSRLGLAAGEQFF. The DNA for the CDR3 is TGTGCCAGCAGCCGGCTCGGGCTAGCGGCTGGTGAGCAGTTCTTC.

V is TRBV7-2 and J is TRBJ2-5, with a possible D match to TRBD2 (5 bases). The CDR3 is made up of 14 amino acids. Between the trimmed V and J ends, which lost 2 bases and 1 base, there was a span of 8 bases. Germline loops: CDR1 SGHTA, CDR2 FQGNSA. The CDR3 bases are TGTGCCAGCAGCTTAACGGGAACCCAAGAGACCCAGTACTTC. Translating it yields CASSLTGTQETQYF.

The chain carries TRBV19 and TRBJ2-4, with D possibly being TRBD2 (6 bases). Germline loops: CDR1 LNHDA, CDR2 SQIVND (reference sequence). Trimming took 4 bases from V and 0 from J, leaving 19 bases between them. This CDR3 comprises 18 residues. Written as DNA, the CDR3 is TGTGCCAGTAGTAGCCTCCGACGGGGGATTCTAGCCAAAAACATTCAGTACTTC. This gives the protein CASSSLRRGILAKNIQYF.

This clone has only one observation. The V gene is TRBV28, the J gene TRBJ1-1, with D unclear. The V gene lost 4 bases and the J gene lost 7 bases, with 10 bases spanning the gap. CDR3 length: 12 amino acids. Germline CDR1 and CDR2: MDHEN and SYDVKM. The CDR3 sequence is CASSYGKNEAFF. DNA for the CDR3: TGTGCCAGCAGTTACGGGAAAAATGAAGCTTTCTTT.

The chain employs TRBV15 and TRBJ2-2; D remains ambiguous. This CDR3 has 15 residues. Trimming shortened V by 5 bases and J by 1 base, and 11 bases separated the two germline ends. Germline V gives CDR1 LNHNV, CDR2 YYDKDF (reference sequence). The CDR3 reads CATSLLSGNTGELFF. The CDR3 coding sequence is TGTGCCACCAGCCTTCTTAGTGGGAACACCGGGGAGCTGTTTTTT.

The chain links TRBV2 to TRBJ2-7; a possible D gene is TRBD2 (5 bases). This CDR3 contains 14 residues. Germline lookup yields CDR1 SNHLY and CDR2 FYNNEI. The germline V and J ends were trimmed by 2 bases and 1 base, with 9 bases remaining between them. The DNA of the CDR3 is TGTGCCAGCAGTGAATACGGGGTTTCCTACGAGCAGTACTTC. The encoded protein is CASSEYGVSYEQYF. Drawing the rest from reference TRBV2 and TRBJ2-7, the complete variable domain is EPEVTQTPSHQVTQMGQEVILRCVPISNHLYFYWYRQILGQKVEFLVSFYNNEISEKSEIFDDQFSVERPDGSNFTLKIRSTKLEDSAMYFCASSEYGVSYEQYFGPGTRLTVT.

V is TRBV7-3 and J is TRBJ1-1, with TRBD1 identical over 7 bases. The CDR3 is 12 amino acids. Germline trimming cut 8 bases from V and 8 bases from J; bases unmatched to any gene: 8. Germline V gives CDR1 SGHTA, CDR2 FQGTGA. The CDR3 DNA is TGTGCCAGCGGGCGGCGGACAGGCGAAGCTTTCTTT. It is translated as CASGRRTGEAFF.

This sequence joins TRBV19 and TRBJ2-3, with D possibly TRBD2 on 6 matching bases. Trimming took off 2 bases at V and 3 bases at J, with 12 bases between the two ends. The CDR3 totals 15 residues. Per the germline V gene, CDR1 is LNHDA and CDR2 is SQIVND (reference sequence). The CDR3 region has the DNA TGTGCCAGTAGTATATCGGGGCTAGCGACAGATACGCAGTATTTT. Translating gives CASSISGLATDTQYF.

The rearrangement links TRBV29-1 to TRBJ2-5, with D possibly TRBD1 on 6 matching bases. The V end was cut by 4 bases, the J end by 4 bases, with 16 bases between. CDR1 SQVTM and CDR2 ANQGSEA come from the germline V gene. The CDR3 is made up of 14 amino acids. The CDR3 DNA reads TGCAGCGTTGGTCAGGGGTCCGGGCGAGAGACCCAGTACTTC. Amino acid sequence: CSVGQGSGRETQYF.

This chain links TRBV20-1 with TRBJ2-1; tentatively, D is TRBD2 (6 bases). The germline V and J ends were trimmed by 6 bases and 8 bases, with 11 bases remaining between them. The germline gives CDR1 DFQATT, CDR2 SNEGSKA (reference sequence). This CDR3 has 11 residues. CDR3 nucleotides: TGCAGTGCCCCTAGCGTCCATGAGCAGTTCTTC. Its protein is CSAPSVHEQFF.

The chain joins TRBV2 to TRBJ2-7; the match to TRBD1 covers 8 bases. CDR1 is SNHLY, CDR2 FYNNEI, per germline. The V gene end was trimmed by 8 bases and the J gene end by 2 bases; junction bases not matched to a gene: 5. The CDR3 has 13 residues. The CDR3 is CASLDRGAYEQYF. As DNA, the CDR3 is TGTGCCAGCTTAGACAGGGGAGCCTACGAGCAGTACTTC.

In this sample, this clone turned up once. This rearrangement joins TRBV11-2 to TRBJ2-5, with D tentatively TRBD1 (5 bases). Germline lookup yields CDR1 SGHAT and CDR2 FQNNGV. V was cut by 5 bases and J by 2 bases, with 9 bases left in between. CDR3 length equals 13 residues. The CDR3 region is CASSRRGQETQYF. The CDR3 DNA sequence: TGTGCCAGCAGCCGAAGGGGACAAGAGACCCAGTACTTC.

The table lists this clone with a count of one. The rearrangement links TRBV24-1 to TRBJ1-5; D unclear. The CDR3 totals 15 residues. The V end lost 3 bases, the J end lost 1 base, and 9 bases lay between the germline ends. Germline V gene lookup returns CDR1 KGHDR and CDR2 SFDVKD. CDR3 protein: CATSDTGNSNQPQHF. The CDR3, as DNA: TGTGCCACCAGTGATACGGGGAACAGCAATCAGCCCCAGCATTTT.